Given below is one TCR beta chain in context. Its cognate antigen is unknown. The sample belongs to a study of blood T cells in healthy people across ages. Regarding the study as a whole: The CMV status of each donor remained undetermined, and this could have confounded shifts in expanded clonotypes.

The authors ran a second PCR of 7 to 11 cycles using a sample-barcoded 5' primer and a J-beta primer mix. All samples yielded 3 million or more CDR3-containing paired-end reads. In TCRdb, the 5' RACE reads were re-called with MiXCR into one record per CDR3 protein. Of 850,000 to 1,300,000 distinct CDR3 sequences listed, 45% are singletons. The TCR originated in a woman aged 55-69 years in good health. The sample comprised blood.

The CDR3: CASSLGGQSDGYTF. CDR3 sequence (DNA): TGCGCCAGCAGCTTGGGGGGTCAGTCCGATGGCTACACCTTC. The chain couples TRBV5-1 to TRBJ1-2, with D unclear. CDR1 and CDR2 (germline): SGHRS, YFSETQ. V lost 0 bases and J 6 bases, leaving 12 bases between the germline ends. This CDR3 contains 14 residues.